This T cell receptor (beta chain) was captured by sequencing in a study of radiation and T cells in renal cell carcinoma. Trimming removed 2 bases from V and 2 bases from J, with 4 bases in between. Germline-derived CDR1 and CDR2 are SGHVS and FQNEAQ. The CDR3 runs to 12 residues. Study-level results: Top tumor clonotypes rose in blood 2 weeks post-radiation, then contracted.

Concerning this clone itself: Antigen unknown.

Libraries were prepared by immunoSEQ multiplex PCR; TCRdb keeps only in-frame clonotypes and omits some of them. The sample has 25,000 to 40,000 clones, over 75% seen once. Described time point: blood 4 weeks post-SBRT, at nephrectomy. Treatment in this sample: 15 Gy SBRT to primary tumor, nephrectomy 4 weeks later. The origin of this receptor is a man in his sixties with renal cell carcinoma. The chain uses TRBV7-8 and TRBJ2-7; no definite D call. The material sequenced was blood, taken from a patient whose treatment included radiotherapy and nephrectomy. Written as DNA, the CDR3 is TGTGCCAGCAGCTTACTGCCCTACGAGCAGTACTTC. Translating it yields CASSLLPYEQYF. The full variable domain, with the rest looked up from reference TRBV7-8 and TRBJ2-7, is GAGVSQSPRYKVAKRGQDVALRCDPISGHVSLFWYQQALGQGPEFLTYFQNEAQLDKSGLPSDRFFAERPEGSVSTLKIQRTQQEDSAVYLCASSLLPYEQYFGPGTRLTVT.